The subject of this entry is one TCR beta chain. This specimen belongs to a study of blood T cell repertoires in COVID-19. Background on the study: Whether acute or convalescent, the COVID-19 samples came from the United States, Italy and Spain.

Seattle patients were enrolled while actively infected and followed longitudinally. Sequenced by immunoSEQ multiplex PCR; TCRdb stores in-frame clones only, minus some. There are about 56,000 clones in the sample; roughly 89% occur only once, and 43% lies in the top ten. The TCR was taken from a woman aged 60-70 years with COVID-19, enrolled during active disease. The sample comprised peripheral blood.

The CDR3 sequence is CASSSDRDLHTEAFF. CDR3 nucleotide sequence: TGTGCCAGTAGTTCCGACAGGGATTTGCACACTGAAGCTTTCTTT. The J gene is TRBJ1-1, the V gene TRBV19, with TRBD1 matching over 7 bases. This CDR3 region has 15 residues. Looked up from germline, CDR1 is LNHDA and CDR2 is SQIVND (reference sequence). V trimming: 5 bases; J trimming: 3 bases; junction bases outside the gene matches: 9.